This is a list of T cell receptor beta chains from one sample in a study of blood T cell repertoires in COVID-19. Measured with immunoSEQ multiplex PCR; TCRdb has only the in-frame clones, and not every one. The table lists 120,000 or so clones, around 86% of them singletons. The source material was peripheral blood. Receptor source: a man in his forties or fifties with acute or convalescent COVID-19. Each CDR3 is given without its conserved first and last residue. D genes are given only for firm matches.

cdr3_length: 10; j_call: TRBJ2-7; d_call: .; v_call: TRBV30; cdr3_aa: AWRLTVYEQY
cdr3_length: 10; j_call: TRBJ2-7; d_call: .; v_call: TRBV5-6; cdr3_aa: ASSAGGYEQY
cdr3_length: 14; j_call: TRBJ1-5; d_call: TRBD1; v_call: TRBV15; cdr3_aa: ATSRDRGPSNQPQH
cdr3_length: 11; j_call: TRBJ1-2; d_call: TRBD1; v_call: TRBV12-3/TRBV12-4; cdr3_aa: ASSAQGTYGYT
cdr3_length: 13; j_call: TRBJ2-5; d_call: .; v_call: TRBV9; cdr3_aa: ASSVSPRVGETQY
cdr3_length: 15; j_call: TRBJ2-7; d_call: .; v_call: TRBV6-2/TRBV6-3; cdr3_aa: ASSYRIGSDSLYEQY
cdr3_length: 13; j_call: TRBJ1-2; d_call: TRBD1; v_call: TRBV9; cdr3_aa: ASSVAGTGAYGYT
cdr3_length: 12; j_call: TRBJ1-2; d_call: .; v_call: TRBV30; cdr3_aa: AWSPRSSQYGYT
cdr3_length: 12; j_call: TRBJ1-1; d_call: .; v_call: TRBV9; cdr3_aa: ASSRGFMNTEAF
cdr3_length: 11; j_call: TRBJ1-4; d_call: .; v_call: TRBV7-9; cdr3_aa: ASSLNSNEKLF
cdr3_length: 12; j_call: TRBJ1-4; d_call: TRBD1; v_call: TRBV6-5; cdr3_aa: ASRTDRVNEKLF
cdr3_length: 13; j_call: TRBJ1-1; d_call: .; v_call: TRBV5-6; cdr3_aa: ASSKDTRSLVRAF
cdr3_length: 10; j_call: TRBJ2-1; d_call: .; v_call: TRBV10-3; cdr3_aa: AISESGDEQF
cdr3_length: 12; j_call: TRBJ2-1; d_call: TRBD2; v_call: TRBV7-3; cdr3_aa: ASTQGLDYNEQF
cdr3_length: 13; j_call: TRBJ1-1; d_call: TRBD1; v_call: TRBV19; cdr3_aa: ASSPWGQLNTEAF
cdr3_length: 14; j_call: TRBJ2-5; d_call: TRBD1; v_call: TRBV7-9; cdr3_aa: ASSYAPGQEQETQY
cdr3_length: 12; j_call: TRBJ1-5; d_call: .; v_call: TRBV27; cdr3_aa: ASSLGGSNQPQH
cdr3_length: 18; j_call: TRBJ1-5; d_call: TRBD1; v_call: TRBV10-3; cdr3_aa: AISEYLLGQALYSNQPQH
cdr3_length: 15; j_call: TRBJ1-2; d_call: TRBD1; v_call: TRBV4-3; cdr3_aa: ASSQDGTGRANYGYT
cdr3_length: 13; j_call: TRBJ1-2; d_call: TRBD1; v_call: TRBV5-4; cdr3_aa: ASSNTRTGSGGYT
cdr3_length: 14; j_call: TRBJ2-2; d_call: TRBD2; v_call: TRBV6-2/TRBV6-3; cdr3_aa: ASSYASGRRTGELF
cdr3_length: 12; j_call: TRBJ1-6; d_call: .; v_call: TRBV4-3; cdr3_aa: ASSQDRGVSPLH
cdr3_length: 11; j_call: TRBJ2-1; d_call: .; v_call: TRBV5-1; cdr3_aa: ASREQGYNEQF
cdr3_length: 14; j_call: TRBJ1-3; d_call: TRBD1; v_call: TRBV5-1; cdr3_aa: ASSSLGTAGGNTIY
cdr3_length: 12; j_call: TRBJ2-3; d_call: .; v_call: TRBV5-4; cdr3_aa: ASSLDRHTDTQY
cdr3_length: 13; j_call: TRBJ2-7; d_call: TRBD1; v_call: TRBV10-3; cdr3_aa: AISEGQGPSKEQY
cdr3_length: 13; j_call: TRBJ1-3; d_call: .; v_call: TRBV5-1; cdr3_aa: ASSPPTGSGNTIY
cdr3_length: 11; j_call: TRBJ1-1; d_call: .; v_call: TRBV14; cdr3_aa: ASSLGYVAEAF
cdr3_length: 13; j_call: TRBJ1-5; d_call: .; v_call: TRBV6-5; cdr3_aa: ASSTFQGFNQPQH
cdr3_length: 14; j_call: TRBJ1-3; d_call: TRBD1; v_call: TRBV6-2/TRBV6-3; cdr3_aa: ASSYGQGFSGNTIY
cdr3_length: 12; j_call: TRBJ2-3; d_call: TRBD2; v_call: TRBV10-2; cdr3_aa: ASSSGGFTDTQY
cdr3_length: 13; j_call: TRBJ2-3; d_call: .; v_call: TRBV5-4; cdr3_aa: ASSLASLGTDTQY
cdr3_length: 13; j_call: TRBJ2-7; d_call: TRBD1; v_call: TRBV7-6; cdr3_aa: ASSTTTGMNYEQY
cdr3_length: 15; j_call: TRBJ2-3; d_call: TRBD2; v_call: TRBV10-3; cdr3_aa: AISGGTSGGRTDTQY
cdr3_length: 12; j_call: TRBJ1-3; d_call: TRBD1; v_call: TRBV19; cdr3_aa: ASQDRGSGNTIY
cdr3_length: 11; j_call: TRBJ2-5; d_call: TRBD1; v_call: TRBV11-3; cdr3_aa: ASSRDRGKTQY
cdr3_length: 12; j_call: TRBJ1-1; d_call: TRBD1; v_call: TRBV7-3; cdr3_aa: ASSLTGQTSEAF
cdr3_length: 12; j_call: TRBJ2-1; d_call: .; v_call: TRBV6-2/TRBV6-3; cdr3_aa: ASSQSGAYNEQF
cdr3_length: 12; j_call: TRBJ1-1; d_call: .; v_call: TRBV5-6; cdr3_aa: ASRWTAMNTEAF
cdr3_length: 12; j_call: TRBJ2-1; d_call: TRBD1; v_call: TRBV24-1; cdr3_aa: AIGSGTGNNEQF
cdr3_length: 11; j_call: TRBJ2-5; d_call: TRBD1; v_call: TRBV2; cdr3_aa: ASRTGGQETQY